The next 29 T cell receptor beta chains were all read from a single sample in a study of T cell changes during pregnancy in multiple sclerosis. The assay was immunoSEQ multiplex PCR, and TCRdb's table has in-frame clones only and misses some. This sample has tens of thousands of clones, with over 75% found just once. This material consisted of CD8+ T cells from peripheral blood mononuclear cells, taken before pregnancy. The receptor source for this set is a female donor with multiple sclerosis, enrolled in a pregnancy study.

Written as DNA, the CDR3 is TGTGCCAGTGGACAGGGGTTGACCTACGAGCAGTACTTC. This translates into CASGQGLTYEQYF. This chain connects TRBV2 to TRBJ2-7; TRBD1 matches at 9 bases. There are 13 residues in the CDR3. The trim removed 9 bases at V and 2 bases at J, leaving 5 bases unmatched. CDR1 is SNHLY and CDR2 is FYNNEI in the germline V gene.

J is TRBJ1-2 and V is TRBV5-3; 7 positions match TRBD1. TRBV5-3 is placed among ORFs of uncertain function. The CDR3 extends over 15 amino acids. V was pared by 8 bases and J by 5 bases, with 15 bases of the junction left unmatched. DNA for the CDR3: TGTGCCAGCAGCGACTTAATCAGGGGGGAATATGGCTACACCTTC. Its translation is CASSDLIRGEYGYTF.

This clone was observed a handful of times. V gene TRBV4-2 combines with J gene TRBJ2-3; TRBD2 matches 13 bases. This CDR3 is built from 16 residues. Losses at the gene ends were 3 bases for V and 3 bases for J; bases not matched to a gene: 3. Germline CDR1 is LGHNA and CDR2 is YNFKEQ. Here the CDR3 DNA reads TGTGCCAGCAGCCAGGAACTAGCGGGGGGGACAGATACGCAGTATTTT. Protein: CASSQELAGGTDTQYF.

CDR3 coding DNA: TGTGCCAGCAGCGTAGACAGGGGGTATAACACCGGGGAGCTGTTTTTT. Amino acid sequence: CASSVDRGYNTGELFF. This chain uses TRBV9 with TRBJ2-2; 8 bases map to TRBD1. From germline, CDR1 is SGDLS and CDR2 YYNGEE. This CDR3 is built from 16 residues. J gave up 2 bases and V 0 bases, and 3 bases lay outside the gene matches.

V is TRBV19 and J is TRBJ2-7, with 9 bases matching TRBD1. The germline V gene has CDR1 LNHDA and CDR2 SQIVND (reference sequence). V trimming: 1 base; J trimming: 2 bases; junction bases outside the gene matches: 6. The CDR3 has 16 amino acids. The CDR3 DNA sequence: TGTGCCAGTAGTATAGGTTCCGGGACAGGGACCTACGAGCAGTACTTC. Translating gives CASSIGSGTGTYEQYF.

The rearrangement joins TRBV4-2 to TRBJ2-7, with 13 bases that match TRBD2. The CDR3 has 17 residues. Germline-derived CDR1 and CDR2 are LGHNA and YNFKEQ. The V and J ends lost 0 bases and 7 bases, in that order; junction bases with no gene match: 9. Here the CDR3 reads CASSQEPGLAGPLEQYF. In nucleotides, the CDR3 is TGTGCCAGCAGCCAAGAACCGGGACTAGCGGGACCCTTAGAGCAGTACTTC.

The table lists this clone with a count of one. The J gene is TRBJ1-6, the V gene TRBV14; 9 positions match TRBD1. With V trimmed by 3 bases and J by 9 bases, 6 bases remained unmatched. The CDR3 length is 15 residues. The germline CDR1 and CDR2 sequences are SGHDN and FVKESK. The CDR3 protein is CASSQLQGASSPLHF. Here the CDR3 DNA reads TGTGCCAGCAGCCAGCTACAGGGGGCTAGTTCACCCCTCCACTTT.

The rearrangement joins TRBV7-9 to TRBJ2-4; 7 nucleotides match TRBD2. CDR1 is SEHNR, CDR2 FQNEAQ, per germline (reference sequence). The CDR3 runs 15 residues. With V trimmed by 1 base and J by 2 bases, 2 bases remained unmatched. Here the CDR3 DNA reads TGTGCCAGCAGCTTAGTGGGGGGGACCAAAAACATTCAGTACTTC. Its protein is CASSLVGGTKNIQYF.

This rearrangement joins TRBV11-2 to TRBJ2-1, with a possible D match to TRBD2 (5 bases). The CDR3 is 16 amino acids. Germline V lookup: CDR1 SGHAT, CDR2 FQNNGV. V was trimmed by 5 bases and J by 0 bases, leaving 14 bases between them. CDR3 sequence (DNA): TGTGCCAGCAGCCCACCGGACTCAAGCTCCTACAATGAGCAGTTCTTC. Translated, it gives CASSPPDSSSYNEQFF.

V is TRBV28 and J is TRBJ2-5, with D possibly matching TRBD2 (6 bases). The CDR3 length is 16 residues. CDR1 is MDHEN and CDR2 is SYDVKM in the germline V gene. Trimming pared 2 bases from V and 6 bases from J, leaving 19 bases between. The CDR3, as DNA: TGTGCCAGCAGTTTAGAGGACTACCACTCAGGCAAGACCCAGTACTTC. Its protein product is CASSLEDYHSGKTQYF.

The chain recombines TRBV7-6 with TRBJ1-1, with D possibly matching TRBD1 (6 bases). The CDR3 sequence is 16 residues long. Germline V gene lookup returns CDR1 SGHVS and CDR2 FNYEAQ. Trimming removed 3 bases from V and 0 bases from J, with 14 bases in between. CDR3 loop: CASSLTPSGVNTEAFF. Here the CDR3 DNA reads TGTGCCAGCAGCTTGACGCCCTCAGGGGTGAACACTGAAGCTTTCTTT.

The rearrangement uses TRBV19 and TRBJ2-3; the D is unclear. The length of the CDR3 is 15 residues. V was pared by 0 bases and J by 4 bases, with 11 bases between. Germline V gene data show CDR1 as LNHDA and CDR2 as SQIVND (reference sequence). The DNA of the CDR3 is TGTGCCAGTAGTATAGATCGAGATGTCCCAGATACGCAGTATTTT. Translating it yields CASSIDRDVPDTQYF.

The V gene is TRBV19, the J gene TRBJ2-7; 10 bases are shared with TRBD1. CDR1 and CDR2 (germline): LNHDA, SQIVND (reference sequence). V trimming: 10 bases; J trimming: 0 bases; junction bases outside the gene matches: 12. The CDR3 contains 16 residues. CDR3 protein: CATSNRDRGSSYEQYF. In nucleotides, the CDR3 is TGTGCCACCTCAAACCGGGACAGGGGAAGCTCCTACGAGCAGTACTTC.

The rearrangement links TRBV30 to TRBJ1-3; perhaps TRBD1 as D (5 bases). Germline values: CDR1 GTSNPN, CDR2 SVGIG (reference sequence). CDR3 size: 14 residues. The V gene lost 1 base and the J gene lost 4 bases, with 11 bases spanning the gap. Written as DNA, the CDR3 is TGTGCCTGGAGTGAGGGGTCTTCAGGAAACACCATATATTTT. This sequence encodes CAWSEGSSGNTIYF.

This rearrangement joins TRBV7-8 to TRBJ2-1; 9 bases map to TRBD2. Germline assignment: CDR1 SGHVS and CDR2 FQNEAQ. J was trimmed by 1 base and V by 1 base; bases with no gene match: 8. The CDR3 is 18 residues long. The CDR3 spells CASSLVQREEWSYNEQFF. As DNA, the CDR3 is TGTGCCAGCAGCTTAGTCCAGCGGGAGGAGTGGTCCTACAATGAGCAGTTCTTC.

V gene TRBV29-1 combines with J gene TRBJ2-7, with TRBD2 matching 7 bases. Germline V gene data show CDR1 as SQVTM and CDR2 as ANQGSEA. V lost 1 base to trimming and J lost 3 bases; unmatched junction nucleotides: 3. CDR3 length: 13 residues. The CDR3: CSVEASSGYEQYF. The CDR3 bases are TGCAGCGTTGAAGCGTCTAGCGGCTACGAGCAGTACTTC.

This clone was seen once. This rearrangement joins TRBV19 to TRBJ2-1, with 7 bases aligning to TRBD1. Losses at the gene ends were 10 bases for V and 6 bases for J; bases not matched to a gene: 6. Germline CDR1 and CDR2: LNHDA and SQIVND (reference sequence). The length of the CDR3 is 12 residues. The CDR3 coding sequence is TGTGCCACCGCACAGGGGCCCAATGAGCAGTTCTTC. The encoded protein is CATAQGPNEQFF.

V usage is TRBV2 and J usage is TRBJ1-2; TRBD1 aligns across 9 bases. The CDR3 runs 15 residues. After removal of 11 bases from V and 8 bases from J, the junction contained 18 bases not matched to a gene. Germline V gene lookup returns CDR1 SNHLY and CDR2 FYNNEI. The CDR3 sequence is CAEWGPTGGAWGYTF. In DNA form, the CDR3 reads TGTGCCGAGTGGGGACCAACAGGGGGCGCTTGGGGCTACACCTTC.

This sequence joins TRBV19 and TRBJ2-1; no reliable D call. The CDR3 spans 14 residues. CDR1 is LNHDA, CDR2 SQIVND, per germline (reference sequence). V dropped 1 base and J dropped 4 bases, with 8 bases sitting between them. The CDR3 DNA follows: TGTGCCAGTAGTATAGGGAGCGCATACAATGAGCAGTTCTTC. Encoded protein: CASSIGSAYNEQFF.

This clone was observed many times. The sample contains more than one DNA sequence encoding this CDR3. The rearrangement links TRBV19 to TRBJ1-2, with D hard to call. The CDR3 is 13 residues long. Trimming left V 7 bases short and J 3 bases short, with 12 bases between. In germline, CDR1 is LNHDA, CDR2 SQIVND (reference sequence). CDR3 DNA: TGTGCCAGTATGGGAGGGCAGTACTATGGCTACACCTTC. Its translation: CASMGGQYYGYTF.

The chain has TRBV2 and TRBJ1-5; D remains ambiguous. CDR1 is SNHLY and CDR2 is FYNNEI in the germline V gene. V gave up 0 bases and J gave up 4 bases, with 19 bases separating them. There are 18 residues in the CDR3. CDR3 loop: CASSEAGLQYGRNQPQHF. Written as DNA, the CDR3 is TGTGCCAGCAGTGAAGCGGGCCTTCAGTACGGAAGAAATCAGCCCCAGCATTTT.

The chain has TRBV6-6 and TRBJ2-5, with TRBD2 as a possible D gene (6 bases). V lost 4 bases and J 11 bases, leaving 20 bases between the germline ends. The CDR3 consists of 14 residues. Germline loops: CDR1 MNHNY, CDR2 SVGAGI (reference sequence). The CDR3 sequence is CASSSWLADPRQYF. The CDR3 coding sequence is TGTGCCAGCAGTTCCTGGTTAGCGGACCCAAGGCAGTACTTC.

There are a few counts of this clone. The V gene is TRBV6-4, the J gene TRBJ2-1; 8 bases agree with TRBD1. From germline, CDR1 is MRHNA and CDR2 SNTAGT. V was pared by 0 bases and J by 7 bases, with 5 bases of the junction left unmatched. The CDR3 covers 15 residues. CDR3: CASSDSDRGGNEQFF. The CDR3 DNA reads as TGTGCCAGCAGTGACTCTGACAGGGGTGGGAATGAGCAGTTCTTC.

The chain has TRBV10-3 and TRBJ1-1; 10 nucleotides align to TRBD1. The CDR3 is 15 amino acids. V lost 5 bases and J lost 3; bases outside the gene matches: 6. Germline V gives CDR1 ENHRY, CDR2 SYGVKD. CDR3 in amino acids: CAISTTGQGYTEAFF. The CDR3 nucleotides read TGTGCCATCAGTACCACGGGACAGGGGTACACTGAAGCTTTCTTT.

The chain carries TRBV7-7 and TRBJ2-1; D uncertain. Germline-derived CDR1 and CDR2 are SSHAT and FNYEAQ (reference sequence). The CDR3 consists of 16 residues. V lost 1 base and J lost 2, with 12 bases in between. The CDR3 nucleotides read TGTGCCAGCAGCTTAGTAGTGGGCCCACCCTACAATGAGCAGTTCTTC. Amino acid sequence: CASSLVVGPPYNEQFF.

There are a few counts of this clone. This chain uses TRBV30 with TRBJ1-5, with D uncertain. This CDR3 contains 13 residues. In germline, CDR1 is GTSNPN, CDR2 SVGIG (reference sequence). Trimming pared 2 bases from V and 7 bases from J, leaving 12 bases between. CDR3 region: CAWSKLWWQPQHF. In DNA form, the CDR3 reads TGTGCCTGGAGTAAGCTTTGGTGGCAGCCCCAGCATTTT.

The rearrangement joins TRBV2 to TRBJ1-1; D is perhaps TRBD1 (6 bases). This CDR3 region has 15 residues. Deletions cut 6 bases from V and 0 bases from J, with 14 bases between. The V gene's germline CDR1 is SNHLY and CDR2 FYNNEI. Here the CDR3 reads CASRERTALNTEAFF. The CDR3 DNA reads TGTGCCAGCAGAGAGAGGACAGCATTGAACACTGAAGCTTTCTTT.

In DNA, the CDR3 is TGTGCCAGCAGCTTAGGCGTGGGCCCCTACTACGAGCAGTACTTC. This gives the protein CASSLGVGPYYEQYF. The rearrangement joins TRBV13 to TRBJ2-7; D is uncertain. Trimming took 0 bases from V and 3 from J, leaving 12 bases between them. The CDR3 has 15 residues. From germline, CDR1 is PRHDT and CDR2 FYEKMQ (reference sequence).

The DNA for the CDR3 is TGTGCCAGCAGCCCCGAGGGCAGAAATGAAAAACTGTTTTTT. It is translated as CASSPEGRNEKLFF. V and J are TRBV7-9 and TRBJ1-4; the D is unclear. The CDR3 length is 14 residues. The V end lost 5 bases, the J end lost 5 bases, and 12 bases lay between the germline ends. The germline V gene has CDR1 SEHNR and CDR2 FQNEAQ (reference sequence).